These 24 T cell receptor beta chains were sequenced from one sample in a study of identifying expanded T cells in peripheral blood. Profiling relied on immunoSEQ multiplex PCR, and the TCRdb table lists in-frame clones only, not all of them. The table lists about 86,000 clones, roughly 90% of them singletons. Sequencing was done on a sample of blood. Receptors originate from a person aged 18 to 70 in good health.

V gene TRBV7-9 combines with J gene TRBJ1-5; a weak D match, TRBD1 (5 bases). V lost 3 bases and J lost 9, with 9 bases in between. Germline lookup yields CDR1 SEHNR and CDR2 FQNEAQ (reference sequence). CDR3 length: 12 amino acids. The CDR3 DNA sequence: TGTGCCAGCAGCTTCGGGGGGTTGCCCCAGCATTTT. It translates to CASSFGGLPQHF.

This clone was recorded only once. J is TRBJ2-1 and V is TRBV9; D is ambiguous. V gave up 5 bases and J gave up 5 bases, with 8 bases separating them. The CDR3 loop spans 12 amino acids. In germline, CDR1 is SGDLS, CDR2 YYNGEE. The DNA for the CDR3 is TGTGCCAGCAGTAATGGGGACAATGAGCAGTTCTTC. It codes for CASSNGDNEQFF.

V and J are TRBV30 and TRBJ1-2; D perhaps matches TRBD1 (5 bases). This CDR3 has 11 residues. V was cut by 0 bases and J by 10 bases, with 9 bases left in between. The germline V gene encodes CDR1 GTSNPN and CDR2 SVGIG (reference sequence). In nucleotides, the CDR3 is TGTGCCTGGAGTGTTCAGGGCGACTACACCTTC. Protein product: CAWSVQGDYTF.

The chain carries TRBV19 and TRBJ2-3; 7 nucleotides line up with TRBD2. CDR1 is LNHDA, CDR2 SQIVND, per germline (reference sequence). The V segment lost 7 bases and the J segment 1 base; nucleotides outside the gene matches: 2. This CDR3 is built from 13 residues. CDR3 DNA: TGTGCCAGTACGGCGGGGGGCACAGATACGCAGTATTTT. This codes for CASTAGGTDTQYF.

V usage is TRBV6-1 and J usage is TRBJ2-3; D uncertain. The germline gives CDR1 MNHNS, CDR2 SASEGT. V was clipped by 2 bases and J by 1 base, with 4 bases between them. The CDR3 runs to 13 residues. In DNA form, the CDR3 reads TGTGCCAGCAGTGAAACGGGCACAGATACGCAGTATTTT. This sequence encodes CASSETGTDTQYF.

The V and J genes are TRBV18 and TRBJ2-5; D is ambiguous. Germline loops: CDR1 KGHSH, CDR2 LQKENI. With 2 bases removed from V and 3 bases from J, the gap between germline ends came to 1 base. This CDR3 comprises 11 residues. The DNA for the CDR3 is TGTGCCAGCTCACCAAAAGAGACCCAGTACTTC. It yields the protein CASSPKETQYF.

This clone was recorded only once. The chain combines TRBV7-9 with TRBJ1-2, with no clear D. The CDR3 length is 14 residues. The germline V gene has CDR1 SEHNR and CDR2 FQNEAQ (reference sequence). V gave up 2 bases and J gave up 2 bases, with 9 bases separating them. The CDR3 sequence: CASSLYEENYGYTF. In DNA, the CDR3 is TGTGCCAGCAGCTTATATGAGGAAAACTATGGCTACACCTTC.

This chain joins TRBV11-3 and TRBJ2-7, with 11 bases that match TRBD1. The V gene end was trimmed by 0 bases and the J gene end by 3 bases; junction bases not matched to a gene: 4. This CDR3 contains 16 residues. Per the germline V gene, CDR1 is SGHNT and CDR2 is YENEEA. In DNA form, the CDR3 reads TGTGCCAGCAGCTTAGATTTTGGGACAGGGGGCTACGAGCAGTACTTC. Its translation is CASSLDFGTGGYEQYF. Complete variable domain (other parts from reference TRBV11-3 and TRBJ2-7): EAGVVQSPRYKIIEKKQPVAFWCNPISGHNTLYWYLQNLGQGPELLIRYENEEAVDDSQLPKDRFSAERLKGVDSTLKIQPAELGDSAVYLCASSLDFGTGGYEQYFGPGTRLTVT.

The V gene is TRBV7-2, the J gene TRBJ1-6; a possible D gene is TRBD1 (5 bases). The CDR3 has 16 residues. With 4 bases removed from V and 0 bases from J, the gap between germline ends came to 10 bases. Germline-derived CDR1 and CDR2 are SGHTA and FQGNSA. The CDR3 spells CASSSTGSSYNSPLHF. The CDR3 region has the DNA TGTGCCAGCAGCTCAACAGGAAGCTCCTATAATTCACCCCTCCACTTT.

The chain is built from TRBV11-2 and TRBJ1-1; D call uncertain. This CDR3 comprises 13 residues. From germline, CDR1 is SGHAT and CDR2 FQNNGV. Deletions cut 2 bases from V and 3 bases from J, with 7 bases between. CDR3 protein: CASSLNMDTEAFF. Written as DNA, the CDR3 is TGTGCCAGCAGCTTAAATATGGACACTGAAGCTTTCTTT. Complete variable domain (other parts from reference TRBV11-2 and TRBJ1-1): EAGVAQSPRYKIIEKRQSVAFWCNPISGHATLYWYQQILGQGPKLLIQFQNNGVVDDSQLPKDRFSAERLKGVDSTLKIQPAKLEDSAVYLCASSLNMDTEAFFGQGTRLTVV.

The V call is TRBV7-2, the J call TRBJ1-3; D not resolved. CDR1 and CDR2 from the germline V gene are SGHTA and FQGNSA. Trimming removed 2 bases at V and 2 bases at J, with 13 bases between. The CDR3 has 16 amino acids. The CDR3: CASSLMGFTAGNTIYF. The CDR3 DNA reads TGTGCCAGCAGCTTAATGGGGTTTACGGCTGGAAACACCATATATTTT.

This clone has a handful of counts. The CDR3 DNA reads as TGTGCCAGCAGCCAAGGGACAGGGTCCATCCCCCTCCACTTT. Translating it yields CASSQGTGSIPLHF. J is TRBJ1-6 and V is TRBV14; 8 nucleotides match TRBD1. CDR3 length: 14 amino acids. Germline CDR1 reads SGHDN; CDR2 reads FVKESK. Trimming removed 1 base from V and 13 bases from J; junction bases left unmatched: 6.

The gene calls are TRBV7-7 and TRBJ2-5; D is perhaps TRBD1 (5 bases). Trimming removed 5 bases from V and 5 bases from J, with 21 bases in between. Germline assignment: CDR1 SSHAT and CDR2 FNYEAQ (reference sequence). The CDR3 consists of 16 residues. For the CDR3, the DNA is TGTGCCAGCAGCCCAAGCAGTATGTTGGGGCGGGAGACCCAGTACTTC. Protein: CASSPSSMLGRETQYF.

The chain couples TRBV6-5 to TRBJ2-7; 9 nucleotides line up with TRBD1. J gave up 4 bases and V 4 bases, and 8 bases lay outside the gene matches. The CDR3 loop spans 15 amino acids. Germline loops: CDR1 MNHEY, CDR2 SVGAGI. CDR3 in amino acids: CASSFRDRAPYEQYF. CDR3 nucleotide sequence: TGTGCCAGCAGTTTCCGGGACAGGGCGCCTTACGAGCAGTACTTC.

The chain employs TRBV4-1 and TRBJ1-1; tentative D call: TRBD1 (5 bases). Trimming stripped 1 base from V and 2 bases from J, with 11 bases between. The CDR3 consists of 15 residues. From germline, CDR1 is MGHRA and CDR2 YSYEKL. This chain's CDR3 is CASSQVSDRNTEAFF. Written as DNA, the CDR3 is TGCGCCAGCAGCCAAGTCTCCGACAGAAACACTGAAGCTTTCTTT.

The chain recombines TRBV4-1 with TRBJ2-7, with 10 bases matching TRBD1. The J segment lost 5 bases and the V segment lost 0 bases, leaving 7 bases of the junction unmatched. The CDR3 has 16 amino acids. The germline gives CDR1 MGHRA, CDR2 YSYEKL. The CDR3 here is CASSQDQGQGTNEQYF. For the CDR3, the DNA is TGCGCCAGCAGCCAAGATCAGGGACAGGGGACGAACGAGCAGTACTTC.

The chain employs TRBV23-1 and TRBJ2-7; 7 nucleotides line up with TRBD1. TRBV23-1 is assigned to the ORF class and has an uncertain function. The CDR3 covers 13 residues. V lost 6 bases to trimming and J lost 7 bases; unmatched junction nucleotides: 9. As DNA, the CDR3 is TGCGCCAGCAGGACAGGGTCCCGTCGAGAGCAGTACTTC. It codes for CASRTGSRREQYF.

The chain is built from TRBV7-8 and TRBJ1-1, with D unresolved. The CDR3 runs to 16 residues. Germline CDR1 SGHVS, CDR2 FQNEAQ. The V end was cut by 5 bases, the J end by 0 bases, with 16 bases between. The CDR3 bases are TGTGCCAGCAGCCTGGGTCGGAGCAGCATGAACACTGAAGCTTTCTTT. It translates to CASSLGRSSMNTEAFF.

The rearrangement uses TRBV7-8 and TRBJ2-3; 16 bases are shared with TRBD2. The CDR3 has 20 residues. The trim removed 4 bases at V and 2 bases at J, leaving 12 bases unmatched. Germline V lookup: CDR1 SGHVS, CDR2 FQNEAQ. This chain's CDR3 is CASSWGTGLAGGPYTDTQYF. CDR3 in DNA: TGTGCCAGCAGCTGGGGCACGGGACTAGCGGGAGGGCCTTACACAGATACGCAGTATTTT.

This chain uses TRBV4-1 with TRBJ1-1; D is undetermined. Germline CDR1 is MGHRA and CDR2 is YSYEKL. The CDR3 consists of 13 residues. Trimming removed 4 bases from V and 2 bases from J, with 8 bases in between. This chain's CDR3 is CASSPEGNTEAFF. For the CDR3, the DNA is TGCGCCAGCAGCCCCGAAGGAAACACTGAAGCTTTCTTT.

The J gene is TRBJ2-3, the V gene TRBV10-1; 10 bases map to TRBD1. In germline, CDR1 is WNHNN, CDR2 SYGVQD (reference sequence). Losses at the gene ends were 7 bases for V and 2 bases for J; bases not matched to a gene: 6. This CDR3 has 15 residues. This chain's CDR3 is CASNAGQGSTDTQYF. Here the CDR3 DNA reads TGCGCCAGCAACGCGGGACAGGGGTCCACAGATACGCAGTATTTT.

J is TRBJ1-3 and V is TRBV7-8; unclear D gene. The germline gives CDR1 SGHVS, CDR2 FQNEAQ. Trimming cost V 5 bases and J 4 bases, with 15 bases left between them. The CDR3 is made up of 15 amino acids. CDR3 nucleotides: TGTGCCAGCAGCCCTAATACGGCCCTCGGAAACACCATATATTTT. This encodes CASSPNTALGNTIYF. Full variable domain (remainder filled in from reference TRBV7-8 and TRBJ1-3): GAGVSQSPRYKVAKRGQDVALRCDPISGHVSLFWYQQALGQGPEFLTYFQNEAQLDKSGLPSDRFFAERPEGSVSTLKIQRTQQEDSAVYLCASSPNTALGNTIYFGEGSWLTVV.

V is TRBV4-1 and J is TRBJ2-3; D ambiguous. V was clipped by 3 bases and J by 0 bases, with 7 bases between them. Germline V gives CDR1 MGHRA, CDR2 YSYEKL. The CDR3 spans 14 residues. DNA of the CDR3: TGCGCCAGCAGCCATGACGTTAGCACAGATACGCAGTATTTT. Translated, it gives CASSHDVSTDTQYF.

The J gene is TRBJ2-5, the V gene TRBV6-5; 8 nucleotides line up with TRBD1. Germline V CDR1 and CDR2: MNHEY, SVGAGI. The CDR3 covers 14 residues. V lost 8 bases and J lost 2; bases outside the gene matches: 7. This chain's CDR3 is CASRNRDRQETQYF. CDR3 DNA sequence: TGTGCCAGCCGTAACCGGGACAGGCAAGAGACCCAGTACTTC.